The sample holds many counts of the clone carrying this T cell receptor (beta chain). Antigen: not known. This entry belongs to a study of T cells in Graves' hyperthyroidism and ophthalmopathy. Overall study findings and caveats: Most thyroid clonotypes expanded above 0.001 appeared in blood too.

What was amplified from RNA transcripts were TCR beta CDR3 regions. Initially, a first-round RT-PCR of the TCR CDR3 employed the HTBI primer set. MiXCR, applied by TCRdb to the multiplex PCR reads, yields one record per CDR3 protein. This table holds around 190,000 distinct CDR3 sequences, about a sixth found once. Hyperthyroidism patients were newly diagnosed, had disease duration under 2 months, and were aged 18 to 65 years. Uncontrolled infection, other autoimmune disease, pregnancy or lactation barred patients from enrollment. Thyroid ultrasound, orbital computed tomography, clinical symptoms, and serum thyroxine and TRAb underpinned diagnoses. What was sequenced was blood. The TCR sequence derives from a woman aged 45-65 years with Graves' hyperthyroidism.

In nucleotides, the CDR3 is TGTGCCAGCAGTGGCCTCCGGGACAGAGGTGTTGAGACCCAGTACTTC. Its protein is CASSGLRDRGVETQYF. This chain links TRBV25-1 with TRBJ2-5, with TRBD1 matching 7 bases. The ends lost 4 bases at V and 5 bases at J; junction bases unmatched: 13. Germline loops: CDR1 MGHDK, CDR2 SYGVNS. The CDR3 runs 16 residues.